This section outlines one TCR beta chain sequence together with its context. What it binds is not known. This specimen comes from a study of post-analysis software for immune sequencing data. The wider study: Relapsing-remitting, secondary progressive and progressive-relapsing courses of multiple sclerosis were included. Overall study results and limits: Relative to controls, patients had several TRBV segments at higher frequency, with TRBV5-6, TRBV5-1 and TRBV20-1 among these.

Tagging with unique molecular identifiers was a feature of the TCR beta cDNA libraries. MiXCR was run by TCRdb on the PCR reads, yielding one entry per CDR3 protein. The sample shows about 560,000 distinct CDR3 sequences, around 47% of them seen only once. Trimming removed 6 bases from V and 7 bases from J; junction bases left unmatched: 9. The CDR3 consists of 15 residues. Germline loops: CDR1 MDHEN, CDR2 SYDVKM. The sequence came from a girl aged 10-17 years with multiple sclerosis. The rearrangement links TRBV28 to TRBJ1-4; TRBD1 aligns across 9 bases. Sequences were obtained from blood. Here the CDR3 DNA reads TGTGCCAGCAGAACCGACAGGGGGGGGTCTGAAAAACTGTTTTTT. As protein: CASRTDRGGSEKLFF.